This is a list of T cell receptor beta chains from one sample in a study of T-cell reconstitution after alpha-beta-depleted transplantation in children. TCRdb ran MiXCR on the PCR reads and lists one entry per CDR3 protein. This table has a few hundred thousand distinct CDR3 sequences, 10% appearing once. This material consisted of PBMCs from the stem cell graft donor, taken from the stem cell graft. The receptors were gathered from a human donor who donated a stem cell graft to a child with acute lymphoblastic leukemia. CDR3s include the opening cysteine and the closing phenylalanine or tryptophan. D genes are given only for firm matches. Clone size is given for some rows only: seen once, a few or many times, or a class if the clone is expanded.

>TRBV4-3|.|TRBJ1-3|few
CASSQERGTIYF
TGCGCCAGCAGCCAAGAGAGAGGAACCATATATTTT
>TRBV5-5|TRBD2|TRBJ2-1|few
CASSLLGLYNEQFF
TGTGCCAGCAGCTTGTTGGGACTATACAATGAGCAGTTCTTC
>TRBV29-1|TRBD2|TRBJ2-1|few
CSVELAGVFNEQFF
TGCAGCGTTGAATTGGCGGGAGTCTTCAATGAGCAGTTCTTC
>TRBV7-2|TRBD2|TRBJ2-3|few
CASSLSGLADTQYF
TGTGCCAGCAGCCTCTCGGGACTAGCAGATACGCAGTATTTT
>TRBV11-2|.|TRBJ2-1|.
CASSLDPAIRAYNEQFF
TGTGCCAGCAGCTTAGATCCGGCGATCCGGGCTTACAATGAGCAGTTCTTC
>TRBV27|TRBD1|TRBJ2-7|many
CASIWDRVDEQYF
TGTGCCAGCATATGGGACAGGGTGGACGAGCAGTACTTC
>TRBV6-5|.|TRBJ2-1|.
CASSYTSPHDSYNEQFF
TGTGCCAGCAGTTACACTTCCCCCCATGACAGCTACAATGAGCAGTTCTTC
>TRBV10-3|TRBD1|TRBJ2-5|.
CAIGLGRQGQETQYF
TGTGCCATCGGTCTCGGGCGACAGGGTCAAGAGACCCAGTACTTC
>TRBV5-1|TRBD2|TRBJ2-1|many
CASGHTPGLAGVYNEQFF
TGCGCCAGCGGCCACACTCCGGGACTAGCGGGAGTCTACAATGAGCAGTTCTTC
>TRBV9|TRBD2|TRBJ2-1|few
CASSGTSEFNEQFF
TGTGCCAGTTCGGGGACTAGTGAATTCAATGAGCAGTTCTTC
>TRBV20-1|TRBD2|TRBJ2-5|few
CSARTSGSMETQYF
TGCAGTGCTAGGACTAGCGGGAGCATGGAGACCCAGTACTTC
>TRBV6-1|.|TRBJ1-5|.
CASRPTGSQKQPQHF
TGTGCCAGCAGACCTACAGGGTCGCAAAAGCAGCCCCAGCATTTT
>TRBV23-1|.|TRBJ2-7|once
CASSQTWGGPGHF
TGCGCCAGCAGTCAAACGTGGGGGGGCCCTGGCCACTTC
>TRBV10-3|.|TRBJ2-7|few
CAISDRTAYEQYF
TGTGCCATCAGTGACAGGACAGCCTACGAGCAGTACTTC
>TRBV7-6|TRBD2|TRBJ2-7|.
CASSSYPSGSNIYEQYF
TGTGCCAGCAGTTCATATCCTAGCGGGAGTAATATCTACGAGCAGTACTTC
>TRBV14|.|TRBJ2-1|many
CASSQGQGGYNEQFF
TGTGCCAGCAGCCAAGGGCAGGGAGGCTACAATGAGCAGTTCTTC
>TRBV5-1|.|TRBJ2-7|many
CASSLQGPEEQYF
TGCGCCAGCAGCTTGCAAGGGCCTGAGGAGCAGTACTTC
>TRBV7-2|TRBD2|TRBJ2-7|.
CASSPVGGADSSYEQYF
TGTGCCAGCAGTCCCGTCGGGGGGGCGGATAGCTCCTACGAGCAGTACTTC
>TRBV12-3/TRBV12-4|.|TRBJ2-1|many
CASSDQNFNEQFF
TGTGCCAGCAGTGATCAGAACTTCAATGAGCAGTTCTTC
>TRBV27|TRBD2|TRBJ2-7|many
CASSPHGLAGGGEYF
TGTGCCAGCAGCCCCCATGGGCTAGCGGGAGGAGGGGAGTACTTC
>TRBV7-8|TRBD1|TRBJ1-1|.
CASSSPGQVEAFF
TGTGCCAGCAGCTCACCCGGACAGGTTGAAGCTTTCTTT
>TRBV19|.|TRBJ1-5|few
CASSISGSPQHF
TGTGCCAGTAGTATCTCGGGGTCGCCCCAGCATTTT
>TRBV28|.|TRBJ2-7|.
CASRGLRAVYEQYF
TGTGCCAGCCGTGGGCTCAGGGCTGTCTACGAGCAGTACTTC
>TRBV3-1|.|TRBJ2-7|few
CASSHRAAYEQYF
TGTGCCAGCAGCCACAGGGCCGCCTACGAGCAGTACTTC
>TRBV7-2|.|TRBJ2-7|.
CASSLGSGNLYEQYF
TGTGCCAGCAGCTTAGGGTCAGGGAACCTCTACGAGCAGTACTTC
>TRBV5-1|TRBD1|TRBJ1-2|.
CATSLTGMNYGYTF
TGCGCCACCAGCTTGACAGGGATGAACTATGGCTACACCTTC
>TRBV4-3|.|TRBJ1-6|.
CASSQGRTDNSPLHF
TGCGCCAGCAGCCAAGGGAGGACCGATAATTCACCCCTCCACTTT
>TRBV7-9|.|TRBJ2-1|.
CASSHKASKGNEQFF
TGTGCCAGCAGCCACAAGGCTTCGAAGGGAAATGAGCAGTTCTTC
>TRBV20-1|.|TRBJ1-5|.
CSATGSVNQPQHF
TGCAGTGCTACAGGGTCGGTGAATCAGCCCCAGCATTTT
>TRBV20-1|TRBD1|TRBJ1-2|.
CSATKGDSLYGYTF
TGCAGTGCTACAAAGGGGGACAGCCTCTATGGCTACACCTTC
>TRBV12-3/TRBV12-4|.|TRBJ1-5|.
CASMGNVGSNQPQHF
TGTGCCAGCATGGGTAATGTAGGCAGCAATCAGCCCCAGCATTTT
>TRBV5-1|.|TRBJ2-2|many
CASSTLNTGELFF
TGCGCCAGCAGCACCTTGAACACCGGGGAGCTGTTTTTT